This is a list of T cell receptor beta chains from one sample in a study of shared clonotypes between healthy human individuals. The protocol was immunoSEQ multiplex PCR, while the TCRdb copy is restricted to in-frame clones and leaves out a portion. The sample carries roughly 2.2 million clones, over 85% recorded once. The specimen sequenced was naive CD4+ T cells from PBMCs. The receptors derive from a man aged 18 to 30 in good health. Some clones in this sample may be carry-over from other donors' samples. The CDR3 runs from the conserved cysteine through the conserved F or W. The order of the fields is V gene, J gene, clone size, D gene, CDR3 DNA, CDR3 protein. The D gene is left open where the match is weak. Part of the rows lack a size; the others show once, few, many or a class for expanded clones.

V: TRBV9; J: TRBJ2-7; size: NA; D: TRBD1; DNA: TGTGCCAGCAGCGCGCGGACAGGGGTTTACGAGCAGTACTTC; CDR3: CASSARTGVYEQYF
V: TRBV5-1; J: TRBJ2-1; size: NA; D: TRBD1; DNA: TGCGCCAGCAGCCCCCCATGGGGACAGCAATACAATGAGCAGTTCTTC; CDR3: CASSPPWGQQYNEQFF
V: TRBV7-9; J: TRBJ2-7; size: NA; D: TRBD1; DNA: TGTGCCAGCAGCGGGACAGACTACGAGCAGTACTTC; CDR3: CASSGTDYEQYF
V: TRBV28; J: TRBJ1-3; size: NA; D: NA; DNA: TGTGCCAGCACCTTATCGGGCTCTGGAAACACCATATATTTT; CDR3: CASTLSGSGNTIYF
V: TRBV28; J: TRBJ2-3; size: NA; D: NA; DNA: TGTGCCAGCAGTTTAACCGGCTCAGATACGCAGTATTTT; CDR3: CASSLTGSDTQYF
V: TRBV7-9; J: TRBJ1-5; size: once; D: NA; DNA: TGTGCCAGCAGCTTATTTGGCGGCCCCAATCAGCCCCAGCATTTT; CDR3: CASSLFGGPNQPQHF
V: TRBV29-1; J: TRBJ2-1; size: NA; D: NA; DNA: TGCAGCGTTCCCCCGGGAGCTAGCTCCTACAATGAGCAGTTCTTC; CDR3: CSVPPGASSYNEQFF
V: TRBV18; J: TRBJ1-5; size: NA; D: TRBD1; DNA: TGTGCCAGCTCACCCGACAGGGACCAGCCCCAGCATTTT; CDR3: CASSPDRDQPQHF
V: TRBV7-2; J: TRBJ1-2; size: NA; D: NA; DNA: TGTGCCAGCAGCTTAGCGGGTTTGGGGGGAGGAGGCTACACCTTC; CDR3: CASSLAGLGGGGYTF
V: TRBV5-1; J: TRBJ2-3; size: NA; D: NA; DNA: TGCGCCAGCAGCTTGGGAGGACTCGCAAGAGGAGTCCATACGCAGTATTTT; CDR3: CASSLGGLARGVHTQYF
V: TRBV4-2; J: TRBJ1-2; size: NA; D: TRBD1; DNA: TGTGCCAGCAGCCAAGTGGACAGGGAAGGTGCGAATGGCTACACCTTC; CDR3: CASSQVDREGANGYTF
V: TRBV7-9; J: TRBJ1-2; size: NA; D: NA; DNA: TGTGCCAGCAGCTTACGCTCGCAGGGGTTGAACTATGGCTACACCTTC; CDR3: CASSLRSQGLNYGYTF
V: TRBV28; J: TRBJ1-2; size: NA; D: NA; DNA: TGTGCCAGCATCCCCAGCGTCAGGGTTGGCTACACCTTC; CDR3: CASIPSVRVGYTF
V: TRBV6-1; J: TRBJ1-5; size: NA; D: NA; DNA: TGTGCCAGCAGTGCCCAGGGCGACCAGCCCCAGCATTTT; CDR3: CASSAQGDQPQHF
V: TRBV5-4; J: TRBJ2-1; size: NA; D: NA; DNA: TGTGCCAGCAGCTTGGGGGTACTCTCGAGCTCCTACAATGAGCAGTTCTTC; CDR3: CASSLGVLSSSYNEQFF
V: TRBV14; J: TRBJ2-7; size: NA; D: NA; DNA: TGTGCCAGCAGCCGAACCTCTCCGGGCGGGGTAGAGCAGTACTTC; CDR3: CASSRTSPGGVEQYF
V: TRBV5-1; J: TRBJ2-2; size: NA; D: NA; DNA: TGCGCCAGCAGCTTGGTACGAGGGAACACCGGGGAGCTGTTTTTT; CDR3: CASSLVRGNTGELFF
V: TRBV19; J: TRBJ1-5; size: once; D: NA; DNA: TGTGCCAGTAGTTTCTTGGCAGGGGGCAATCAGCCCCAGCATTTT; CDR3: CASSFLAGGNQPQHF
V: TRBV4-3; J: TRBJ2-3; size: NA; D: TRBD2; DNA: TGCGCCAGCAGCCAAGGCGATAAAGGAGCGGGGTCACTCGATACGCAGTATTTT; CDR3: CASSQGDKGAGSLDTQYF
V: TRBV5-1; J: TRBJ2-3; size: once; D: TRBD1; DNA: TGCGCCAGCAGCACGGGACAGACTAGCACAGATACGCAGTATTTT; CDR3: CASSTGQTSTDTQYF
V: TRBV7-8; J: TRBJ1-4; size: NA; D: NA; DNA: TGTGCCAGCAGCCCCCATGAGGCTGCCGAAAAACTGTTTTTT; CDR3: CASSPHEAAEKLFF
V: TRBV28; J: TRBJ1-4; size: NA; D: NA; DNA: TGTGCCAGCACCAAAGCCGGGACGGTCCTGGAAGGACTGTTTTTT; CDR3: CASTKAGTVLEGLFF
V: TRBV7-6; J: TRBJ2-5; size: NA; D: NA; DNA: TGTGCCAGCAGCTTACTACCCATCGGGGAGACCCAGTACTTC; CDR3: CASSLLPIGETQYF